Below are 8 T cell receptor beta chains sequenced from a single sample in a study of blood T cells in healthy people across ages. Through a sample-barcoded 5' primer and a J-beta primer mix, a second PCR was run for roughly 7 to 12 cycles. A single record per CDR3 protein comes from TCRdb applying MiXCR to the 5' RACE reads. The sample includes over 300,000 distinct CDR3 sequences, about 52% of them seen just once. The sequencing input was blood. Receptors originate from a man between 60 and 75 years old in good health.

This clonotype was seen a handful of times. The V call is TRBV29-1, the J call TRBJ2-7; 8 bases align to TRBD2. The CDR3 length is 13 residues. J gave up 7 bases and V 6 bases, and 11 bases lay outside the gene matches. The germline V gene has CDR1 SQVTM and CDR2 ANQGSEA. In DNA, the CDR3 is TGCAGCGTCGCCGAACTACGGGGGGGGGAGCAGTACTTC. This translates into CSVAELRGGEQYF.

This clonotype was seen many times. This chain connects TRBV2 to TRBJ2-5; weak D call: TRBD2 (5 bases). V lost 8 bases and J 1 base, leaving 14 bases between the germline ends. This CDR3 spans 14 amino acids. The V gene's germline CDR1 is SNHLY and CDR2 FYNNEI. The CDR3 DNA sequence: TGTGCCAGCGTGTCGGAGGCCCGCCAAGAGACCCAGTACTTC. Amino acid sequence: CASVSEARQETQYF.

V and J are TRBV30 and TRBJ2-1; D perhaps matches TRBD1 (5 bases). The assigned J gene may be wrong: the sequence end matches TRBJ2-7 better. Germline V gene sequence: CDR1 GTSNPN, CDR2 SVGIG (reference sequence). The CDR3 loop spans 14 amino acids. The CDR3 DNA follows: TGTGCCTGGAGGGGTGTAGGGGCCATCAATGAGCAGTACTTC. Translation gives CAWRGVGAINEQYF.

The V call is TRBV5-1, the J call TRBJ1-2; no clear D gene. The CDR3 loop spans 14 amino acids. Germline V gene lookup returns CDR1 SGHRS and CDR2 YFSETQ. Trimming pared 2 bases from V and 3 bases from J, leaving 11 bases between. CDR3 nucleotides: TGCGCCAGCAGCTTCTCCCCGGGAGACTATGGCTACACCTTC. The encoded protein is CASSFSPGDYGYTF. Full variable domain (outside the CDR3, taken from reference TRBV5-1 and TRBJ1-2): KAGVTQTPRYLIKTRGQQVTLSCSPISGHRSVSWYQQTPGQGLQFLFEYFSETQRNKGNFPGRFSGRQFSNSRSEMNVSTLELGDSALYLCASSFSPGDYGYTFGSGTRLTVV.

This clonotype appeared a few times. The chain employs TRBV5-4 and TRBJ2-1; TRBD1 matches at 8 bases. Germline CDR1 SGHNT, CDR2 YYREEE (reference sequence). V lost 5 bases, J lost 3 bases, and 7 bases stayed unmatched. The CDR3 runs 15 residues. In DNA form, the CDR3 reads TGTGCCAGCAGTCACAGGGGGACATACTACAATGAGCAGTTCTTC. Translated: CASSHRGTYYNEQFF.

This clonotype was detected only a few times. The chain couples TRBV6-5 to TRBJ2-6, with 9 bases lining up with TRBD2. The junction had 2 bases not matched to a gene; V was cut back by 7 bases and J by 1 base. Germline CDR1 and CDR2: MNHEY and SVGAGI. The CDR3 is 15 residues long. The CDR3 sequence: CASTAGGSGANVLTF. CDR3 nucleotides: TGTGCCAGCACCGCGGGAGGGTCTGGGGCCAACGTCCTGACTTTC.

The rearrangement joins TRBV3-1 to TRBJ1-1, with D uncertain. With 2 bases removed from V and 3 bases from J, the gap between germline ends came to 10 bases. Per germline, CDR1 LGHDT and CDR2 YNNKEL (reference sequence). CDR3 size: 14 residues. DNA for the CDR3: TGTGCCAGCAGCCAATCAGGAGTGGACACTGAAGCTTTCTTT. This sequence encodes CASSQSGVDTEAFF.

V is TRBV7-3 and J is TRBJ2-1; 7 bases match TRBD1. V shed 5 bases and J 6 bases; nucleotides not matched to a gene: 4. CDR1 is SGHTA and CDR2 is FQGTGA in the germline V gene. This CDR3 comprises 13 residues. CDR3 DNA sequence: TGTGCCAGCAGCCCCTGGGACAGCAATGAGCAGTTCTTC. Translated, it gives CASSPWDSNEQFF.